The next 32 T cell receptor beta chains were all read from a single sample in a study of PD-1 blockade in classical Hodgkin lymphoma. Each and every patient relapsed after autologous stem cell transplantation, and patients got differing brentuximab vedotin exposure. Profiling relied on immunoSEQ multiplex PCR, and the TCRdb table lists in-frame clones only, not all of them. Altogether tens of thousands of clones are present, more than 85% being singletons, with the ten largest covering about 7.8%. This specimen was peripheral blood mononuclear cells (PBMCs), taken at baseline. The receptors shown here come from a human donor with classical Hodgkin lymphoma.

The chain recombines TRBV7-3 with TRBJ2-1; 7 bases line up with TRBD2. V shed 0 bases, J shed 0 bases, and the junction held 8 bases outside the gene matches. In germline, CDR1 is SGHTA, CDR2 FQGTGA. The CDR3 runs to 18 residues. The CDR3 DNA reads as TGTGCCAGCAGCTTAACGGTAGGGGAGGGTATCTCCTACAATGAGCAGTTCTTC. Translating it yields CASSLTVGEGISYNEQFF.

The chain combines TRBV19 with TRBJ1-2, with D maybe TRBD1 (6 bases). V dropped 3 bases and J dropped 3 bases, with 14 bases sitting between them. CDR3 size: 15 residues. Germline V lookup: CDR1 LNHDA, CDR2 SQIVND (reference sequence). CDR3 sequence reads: CASSILGGPDYGYTF. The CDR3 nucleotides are TGTGCCAGTAGTATCCTCGGGGGGCCGGACTATGGCTACACCTTC.

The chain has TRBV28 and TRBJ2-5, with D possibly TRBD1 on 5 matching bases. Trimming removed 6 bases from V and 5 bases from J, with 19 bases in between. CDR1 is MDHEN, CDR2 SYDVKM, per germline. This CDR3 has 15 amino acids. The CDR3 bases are TGTGCCAGCAGACCCCCTAGGGGCGCCGGGGAGACCCAGTACTTC. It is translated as CASRPPRGAGETQYF.

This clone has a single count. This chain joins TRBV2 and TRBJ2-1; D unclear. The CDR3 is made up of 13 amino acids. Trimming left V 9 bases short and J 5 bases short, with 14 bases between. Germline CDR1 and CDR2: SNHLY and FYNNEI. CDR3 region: CASSSPNHNEQFF. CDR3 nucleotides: TGTGCCAGTTCGAGCCCCAATCACAATGAGCAGTTCTTC.

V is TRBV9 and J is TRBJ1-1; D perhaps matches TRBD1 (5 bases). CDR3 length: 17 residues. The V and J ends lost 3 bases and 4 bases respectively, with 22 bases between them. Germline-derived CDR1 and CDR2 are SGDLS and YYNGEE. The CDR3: CASSAPAGGVVGTEAFF. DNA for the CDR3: TGTGCCAGCAGCGCTCCCGCCGGGGGAGTGGTCGGCACTGAAGCTTTCTTT.

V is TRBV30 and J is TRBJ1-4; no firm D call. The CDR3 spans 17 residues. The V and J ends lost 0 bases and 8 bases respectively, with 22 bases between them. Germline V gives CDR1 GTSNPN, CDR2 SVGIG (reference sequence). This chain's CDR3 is CAWSVGAGGRFGEKLFF. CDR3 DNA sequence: TGTGCCTGGAGTGTAGGTGCGGGTGGTAGATTTGGCGAAAAACTGTTTTTT.

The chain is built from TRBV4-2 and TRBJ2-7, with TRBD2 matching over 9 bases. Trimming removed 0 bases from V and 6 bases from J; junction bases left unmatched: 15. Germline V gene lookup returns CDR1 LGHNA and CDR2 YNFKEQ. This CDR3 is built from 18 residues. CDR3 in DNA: TGTGCCAGCAGCCAAGATATGTCGCTAGCGGGAACGTCGGCCGAGCAGTACTTC. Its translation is CASSQDMSLAGTSAEQYF.

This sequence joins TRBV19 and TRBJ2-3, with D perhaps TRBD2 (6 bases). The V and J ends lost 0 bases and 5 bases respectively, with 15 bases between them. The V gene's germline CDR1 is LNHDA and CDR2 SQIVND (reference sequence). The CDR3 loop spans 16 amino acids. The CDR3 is CASSIDPTGVGDTQYF. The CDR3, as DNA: TGTGCCAGTAGTATAGATCCCACGGGGGTGGGAGATACGCAGTATTTT.

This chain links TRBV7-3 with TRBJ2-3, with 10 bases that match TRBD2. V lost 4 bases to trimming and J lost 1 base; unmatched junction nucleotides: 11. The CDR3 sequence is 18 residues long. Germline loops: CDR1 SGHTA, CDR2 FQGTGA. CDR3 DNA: TGTGCCAGCAGCTCAACTGGGGTAGCGGGAGGTGGCACAGATACGCAGTATTTT. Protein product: CASSSTGVAGGGTDTQYF. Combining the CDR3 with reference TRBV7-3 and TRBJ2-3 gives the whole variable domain GAGVSQTPSNKVTEKGKYVELRCDPISGHTALYWYRQSLGQGPEFLIYFQGTGAADDSGLPNDRFFAVRPEGSVSTLKIQRTERGDSAVYLCASSSTGVAGGGTDTQYFGPGTRLTVL.

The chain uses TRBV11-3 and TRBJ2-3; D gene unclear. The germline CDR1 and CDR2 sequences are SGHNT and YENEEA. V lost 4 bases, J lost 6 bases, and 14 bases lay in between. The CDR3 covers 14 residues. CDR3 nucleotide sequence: TGTGCCAGCAGCTCCCCCATGGAGAGGGATACGCAGTATTTT. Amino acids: CASSSPMERDTQYF. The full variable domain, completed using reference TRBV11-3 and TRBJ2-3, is EAGVVQSPRYKIIEKKQPVAFWCNPISGHNTLYWYLQNLGQGPELLIRYENEEAVDDSQLPKDRFSAERLKGVDSTLKIQPAELGDSAVYLCASSSPMERDTQYFGPGTRLTVL.

The CDR3 reads CSGQGSDYGYTF. The CDR3, as DNA: TGCAGCGGACAGGGGAGCGACTATGGCTACACCTTC. The rearrangement joins TRBV29-1 to TRBJ1-2, with TRBD1 matching over 8 bases. The CDR3 is made up of 12 amino acids. Per germline, CDR1 SQVTM and CDR2 ANQGSEA. The junction had 4 bases not matched to a gene; V was cut back by 7 bases and J by 3 bases.

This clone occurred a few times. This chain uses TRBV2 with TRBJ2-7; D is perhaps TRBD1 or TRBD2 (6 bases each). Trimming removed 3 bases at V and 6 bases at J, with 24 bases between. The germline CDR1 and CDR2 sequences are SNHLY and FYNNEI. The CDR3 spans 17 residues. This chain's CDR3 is CASSDFRLGGFRAEQYF. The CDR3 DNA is TGTGCCAGCAGTGACTTTAGGTTGGGGGGCTTTCGGGCCGAGCAGTACTTC.

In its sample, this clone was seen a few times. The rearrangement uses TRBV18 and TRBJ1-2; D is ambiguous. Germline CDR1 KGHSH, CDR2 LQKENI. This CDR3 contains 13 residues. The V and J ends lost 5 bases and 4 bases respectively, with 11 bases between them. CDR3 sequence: CASSEQEFYGYTF. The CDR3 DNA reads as TGTGCCAGCTCAGAGCAGGAATTCTATGGCTACACCTTC.

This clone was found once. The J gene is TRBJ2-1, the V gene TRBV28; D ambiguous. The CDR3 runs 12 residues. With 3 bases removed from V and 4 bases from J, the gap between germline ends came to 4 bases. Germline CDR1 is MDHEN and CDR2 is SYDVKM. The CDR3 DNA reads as TGTGCCAGCAGTTTGGGTTACAATGAGCAGTTCTTC. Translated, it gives CASSLGYNEQFF. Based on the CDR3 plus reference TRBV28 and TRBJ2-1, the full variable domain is DVKVTQSSRYLVKRTGEKVFLECVQDMDHENMFWYRQDPGLGLRLIYFSYDVKMKEKGDIPEGYSVSREKKERFSLILESASTNQTSMYLCASSLGYNEQFFGPGTRLTVL.

The DNA of the CDR3 is TGTGCCAGTAGTATAAGGCTTTTGGGAGGCGAGCAGTACTTC. This translates into CASSIRLLGGEQYF. The chain has TRBV19 and TRBJ2-7, with D maybe TRBD2 (6 bases). CDR1 is LNHDA, CDR2 SQIVND, per germline (reference sequence). With 2 bases removed from V and 6 bases from J, the gap between germline ends came to 14 bases. The CDR3 spans 14 residues.

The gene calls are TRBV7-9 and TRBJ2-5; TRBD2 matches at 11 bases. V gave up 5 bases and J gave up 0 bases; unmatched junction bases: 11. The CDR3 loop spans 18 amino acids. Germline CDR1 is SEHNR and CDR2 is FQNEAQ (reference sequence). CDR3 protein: CASSPGTSGYTYQETQYF. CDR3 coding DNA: TGTGCCAGCAGCCCGGGGACTAGCGGATATACGTACCAAGAGACCCAGTACTTC.

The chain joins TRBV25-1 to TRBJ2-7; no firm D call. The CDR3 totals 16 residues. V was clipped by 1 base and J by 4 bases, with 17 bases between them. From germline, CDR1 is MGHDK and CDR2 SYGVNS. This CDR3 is CASSESRKPPQYEQYF. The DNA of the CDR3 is TGTGCCAGCAGTGAATCCCGCAAGCCTCCACAGTACGAGCAGTACTTC.

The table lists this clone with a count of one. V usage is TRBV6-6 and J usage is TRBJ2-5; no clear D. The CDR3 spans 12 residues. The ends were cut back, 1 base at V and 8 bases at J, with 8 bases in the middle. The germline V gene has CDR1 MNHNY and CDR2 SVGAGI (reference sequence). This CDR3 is CASSYYLDTQYF. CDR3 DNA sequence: TGTGCCAGCAGTTACTATCTGGACACCCAGTACTTC.

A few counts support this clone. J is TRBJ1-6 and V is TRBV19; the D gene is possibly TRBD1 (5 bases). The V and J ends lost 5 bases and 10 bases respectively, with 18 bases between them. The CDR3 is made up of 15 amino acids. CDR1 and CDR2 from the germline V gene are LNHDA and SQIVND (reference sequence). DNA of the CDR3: TGTGCCAGTAGTGACCCCACGGATTGGGGGTCACCCCTCCACTTT. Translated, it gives CASSDPTDWGSPLHF.

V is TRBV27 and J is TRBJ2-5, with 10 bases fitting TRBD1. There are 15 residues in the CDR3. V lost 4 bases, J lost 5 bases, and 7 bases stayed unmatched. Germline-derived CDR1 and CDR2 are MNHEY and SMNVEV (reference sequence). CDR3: CASSSPGQGQETQYF. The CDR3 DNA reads TGTGCCAGCAGTTCCCCGGGACAGGGGCAGGAGACCCAGTACTTC.

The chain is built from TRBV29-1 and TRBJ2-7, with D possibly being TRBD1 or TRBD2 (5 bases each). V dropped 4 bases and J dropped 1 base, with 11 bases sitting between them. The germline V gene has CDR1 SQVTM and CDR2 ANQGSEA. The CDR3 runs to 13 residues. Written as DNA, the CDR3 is TGCAGCGTTGCGCTGGGACGGTCCTACGAGCAGTACTTC. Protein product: CSVALGRSYEQYF.

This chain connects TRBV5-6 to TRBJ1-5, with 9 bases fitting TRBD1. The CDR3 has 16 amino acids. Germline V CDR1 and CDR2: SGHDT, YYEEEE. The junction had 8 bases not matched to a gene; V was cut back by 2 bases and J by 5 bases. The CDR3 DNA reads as TGTGCCAGCAGCTTTCTTCGGACAGGGGAGGATCAGCCCCAGCATTTT. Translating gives CASSFLRTGEDQPQHF.

CDR3: CASSLATDRTSSYEQYF. In nucleotides, the CDR3 is TGTGCCAGCAGCTTAGCGACGGATCGGACCTCCTCCTACGAGCAGTACTTC. The chain couples TRBV7-2 to TRBJ2-7, with D unresolved. The CDR3 spans 17 residues. Germline CDR1 SGHTA, CDR2 FQGNSA. V gave up 0 bases and J gave up 0 bases, with 15 bases separating them.

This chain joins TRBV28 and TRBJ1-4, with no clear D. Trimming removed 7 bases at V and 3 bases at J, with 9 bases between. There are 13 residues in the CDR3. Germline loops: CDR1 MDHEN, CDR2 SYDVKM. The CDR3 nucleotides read TGTGCCAGCAACTTATTTCCTAATGAAAAACTGTTTTTT. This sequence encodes CASNLFPNEKLFF.

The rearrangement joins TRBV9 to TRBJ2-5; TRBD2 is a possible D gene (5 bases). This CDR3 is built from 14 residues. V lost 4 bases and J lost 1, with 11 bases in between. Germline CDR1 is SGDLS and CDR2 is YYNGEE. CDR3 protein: CASSFLGLQETQYF. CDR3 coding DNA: TGTGCCAGCAGCTTTCTCGGACTCCAAGAGACCCAGTACTTC.

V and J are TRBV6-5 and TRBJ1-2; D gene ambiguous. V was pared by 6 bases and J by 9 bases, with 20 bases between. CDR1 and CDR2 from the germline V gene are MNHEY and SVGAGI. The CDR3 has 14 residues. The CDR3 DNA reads TGTGCCAGCAGCAAATTGGGAGGCCTAGAAAGCTACACCTTC. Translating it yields CASSKLGGLESYTF.

The CDR3 region is CASSPSGLAGTDTQYF. DNA for the CDR3: TGTGCCAGCAGCCCATCCGGACTAGCGGGCACAGATACGCAGTATTTT. This chain connects TRBV7-9 to TRBJ2-3, with 10 bases aligning to TRBD2. The V gene end was trimmed by 5 bases and the J gene end by 1 base; junction bases not matched to a gene: 6. Germline lookup yields CDR1 SEHNR and CDR2 FQNEAQ (reference sequence). This CDR3 has 16 amino acids.

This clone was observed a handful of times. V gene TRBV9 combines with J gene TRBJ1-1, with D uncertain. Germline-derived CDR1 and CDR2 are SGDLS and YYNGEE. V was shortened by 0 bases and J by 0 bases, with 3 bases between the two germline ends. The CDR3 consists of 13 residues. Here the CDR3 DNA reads TGTGCCAGCAGCGTAGCTCTGAACACTGAAGCTTTCTTT. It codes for CASSVALNTEAFF.

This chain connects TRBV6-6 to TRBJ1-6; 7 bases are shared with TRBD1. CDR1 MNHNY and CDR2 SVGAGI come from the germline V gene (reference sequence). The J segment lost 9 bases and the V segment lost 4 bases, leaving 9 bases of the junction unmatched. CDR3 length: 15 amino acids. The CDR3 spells CASSFGEGASSPLHF. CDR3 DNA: TGTGCCAGCAGTTTCGGGGAGGGGGCTAGTTCACCCCTCCACTTT.

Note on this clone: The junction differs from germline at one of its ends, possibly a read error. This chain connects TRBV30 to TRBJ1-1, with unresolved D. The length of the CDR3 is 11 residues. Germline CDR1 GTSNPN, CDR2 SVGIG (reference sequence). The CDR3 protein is CAWSGGAEVFF. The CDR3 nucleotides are TGTGCCTGGAGTGGAGGAGCTGAAGTTTTCTTT. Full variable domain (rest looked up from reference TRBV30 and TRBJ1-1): SQTIHQWPATLVQPVGSPLSLECTVEGTSNPNLYWYRQAAGRGLQLLFYSVGIGQISSEVPQNLSASRPQDRQFILSSKKLLLSDSGFYLCAWSGGAEVFFGQGTRLTVV.

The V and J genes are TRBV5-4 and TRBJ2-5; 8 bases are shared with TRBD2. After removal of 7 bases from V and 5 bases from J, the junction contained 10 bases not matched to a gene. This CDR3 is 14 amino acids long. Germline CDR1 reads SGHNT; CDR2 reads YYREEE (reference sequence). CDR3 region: CASSSAGGPETQYF. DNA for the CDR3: TGTGCCAGCTCCTCTGCGGGAGGCCCCGAGACCCAGTACTTC. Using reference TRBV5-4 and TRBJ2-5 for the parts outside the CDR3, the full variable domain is ETGVTQSPTHLIKTRGQQVTLRCSSQSGHNTVSWYQQALGQGPQFIFQYYREEENGRGNFPPRFSGLQFPNYSSELNVNALELDDSALYLCASSSAGGPETQYFGPGTRLLVL.

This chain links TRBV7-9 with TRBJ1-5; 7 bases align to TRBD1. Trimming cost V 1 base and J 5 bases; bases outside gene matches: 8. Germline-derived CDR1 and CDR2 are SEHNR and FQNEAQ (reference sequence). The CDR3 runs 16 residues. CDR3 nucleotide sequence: TGTGCCAGCAGCTTAGGGGCCACAGGGGAGGATCAGCCCCAGCATTTT. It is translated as CASSLGATGEDQPQHF.